This T cell receptor (beta chain) came from a study of cytomegalovirus exposure and HLA in healthy donors. Germline V CDR1 and CDR2: MNHEY, SVGAGI. The CDR3 contains 14 residues. J gave up 6 bases and V 6 bases, and 8 bases lay outside the gene matches. A few counts support this clone. Primers: 60 Vbeta forward and 13 Jbeta reverse. Produced via immunoSEQ multiplex PCR; TCRdb's table is partial and in-frame only. The profile shows 150,000 to 200,000 clones, roughly an eighth of them singletons. This TCR was recovered from a man in his fifties or sixties in good health and CMV-seropositive. This sequence joins TRBV6-5 and TRBJ1-5, with 7 bases fitting TRBD1. The sequencing input was PBMCs. CDR3 sequence: CASSRTGGTQPQHF. The CDR3 DNA follows: TGTGCCAGCAGCCGGACAGGAGGTACTCAGCCCCAGCATTTT.